Here is one T cell receptor beta chain with its context. Its antigen is undetermined. The sample belongs to a study of blood T cells in healthy people across ages. A sample-barcoded 5' primer and a J-beta primer mix were used in a second PCR of roughly 7 to 11 cycles. TCRdb processed the 5' RACE reads anew with MiXCR; each CDR3 protein has one entry. Of about 640,000 distinct CDR3 sequences in the sample, around three fifths are singletons; the top ten hold 30% to 40%. Study-level points and caveats: Per million T cells, TCR beta diversity dropped about linearly as age rose.

The CDR3 contains 13 residues. The germline V gene has CDR1 LNHNV and CDR2 YYDKDF (reference sequence). Germline trimming cut 5 bases from V and 4 bases from J; bases unmatched to any gene: 4. The sequenced material came from blood. The chain uses TRBV15 and TRBJ1-2; 7 bases map to TRBD1. The TCR was taken from a man aged 55-75 years in good health. CDR3 amino acids: CATSGDRAYGYTF. DNA for the CDR3: TGTGCCACCAGCGGCGACAGGGCCTATGGCTACACCTTC.